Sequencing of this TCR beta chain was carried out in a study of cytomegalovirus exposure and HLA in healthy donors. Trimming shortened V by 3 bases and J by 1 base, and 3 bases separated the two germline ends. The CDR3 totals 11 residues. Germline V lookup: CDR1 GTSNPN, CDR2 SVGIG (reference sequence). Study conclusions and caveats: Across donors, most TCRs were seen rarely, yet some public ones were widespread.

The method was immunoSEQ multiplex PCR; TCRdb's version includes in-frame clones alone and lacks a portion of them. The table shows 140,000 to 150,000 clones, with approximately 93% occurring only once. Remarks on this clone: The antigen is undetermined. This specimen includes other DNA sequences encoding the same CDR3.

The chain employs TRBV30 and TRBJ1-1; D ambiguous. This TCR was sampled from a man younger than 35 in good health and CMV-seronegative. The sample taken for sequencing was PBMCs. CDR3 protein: CAWSRNTEAFF. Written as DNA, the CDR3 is TGTGCCTGGAGCAGGAACACTGAAGCTTTCTTT.